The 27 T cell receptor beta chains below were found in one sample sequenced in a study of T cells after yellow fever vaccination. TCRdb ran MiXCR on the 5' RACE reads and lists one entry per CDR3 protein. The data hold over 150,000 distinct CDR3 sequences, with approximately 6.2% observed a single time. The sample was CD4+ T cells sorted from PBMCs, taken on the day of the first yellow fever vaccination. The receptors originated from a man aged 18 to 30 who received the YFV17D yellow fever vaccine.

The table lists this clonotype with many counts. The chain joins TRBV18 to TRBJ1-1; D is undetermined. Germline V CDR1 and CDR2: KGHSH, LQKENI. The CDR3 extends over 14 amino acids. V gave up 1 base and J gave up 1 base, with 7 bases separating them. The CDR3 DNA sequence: TGTGCCAGCTCACCACTAACGGAGAACACTGAAGCTTTCTTT. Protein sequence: CASSPLTENTEAFF.

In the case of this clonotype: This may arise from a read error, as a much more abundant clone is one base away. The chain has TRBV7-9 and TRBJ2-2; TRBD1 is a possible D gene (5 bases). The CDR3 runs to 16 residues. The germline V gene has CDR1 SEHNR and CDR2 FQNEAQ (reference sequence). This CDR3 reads CVSSLSAGLNTGELFF. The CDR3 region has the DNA TGTGTCAGCAGCTTATCCGCAGGGTTGAACACCGGGGAGCTGTTTTTT.

CDR3 nucleotide sequence: TGTGCCAGCAGCGTTACAGGTTGGGTCGGGGGGGCAGATACGCAGTATTTT. Protein sequence: CASSVTGWVGGADTQYF. This chain joins TRBV9 and TRBJ2-3, with 8 bases matching TRBD2. The ends lost 2 bases at V and 4 bases at J; junction bases unmatched: 12. Per the germline V gene, CDR1 is SGDLS and CDR2 is YYNGEE. The CDR3 spans 17 residues.

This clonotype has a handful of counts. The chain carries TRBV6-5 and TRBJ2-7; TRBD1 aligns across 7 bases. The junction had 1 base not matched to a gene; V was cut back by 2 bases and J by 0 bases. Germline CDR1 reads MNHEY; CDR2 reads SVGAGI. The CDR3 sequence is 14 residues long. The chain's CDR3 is CASSYRDSSYEQYF. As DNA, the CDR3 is TGTGCCAGCAGTTACCGGGACAGCTCCTACGAGCAGTACTTC.

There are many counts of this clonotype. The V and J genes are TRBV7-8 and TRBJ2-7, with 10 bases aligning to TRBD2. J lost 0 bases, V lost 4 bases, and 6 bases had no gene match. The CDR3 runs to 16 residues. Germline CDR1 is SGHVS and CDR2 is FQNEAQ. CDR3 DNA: TGTGCCAGCAGCTCCCCCAGCGGGGGGGACTCCTACGAGCAGTACTTC. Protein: CASSSPSGGDSYEQYF. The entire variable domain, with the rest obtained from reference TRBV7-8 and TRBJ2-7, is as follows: GAGVSQSPRYKVAKRGQDVALRCDPISGHVSLFWYQQALGQGPEFLTYFQNEAQLDKSGLPSDRFFAERPEGSVSTLKIQRTQQEDSAVYLCASSSPSGGDSYEQYFGPGTRLTVT.

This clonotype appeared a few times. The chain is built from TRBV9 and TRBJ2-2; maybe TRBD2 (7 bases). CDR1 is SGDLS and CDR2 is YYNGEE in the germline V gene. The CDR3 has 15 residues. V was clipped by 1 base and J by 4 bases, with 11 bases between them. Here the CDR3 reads CASSVYGGPTGELFF. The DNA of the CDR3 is TGTGCCAGCAGCGTATACGGGGGGCCCACCGGGGAGCTGTTTTTT.

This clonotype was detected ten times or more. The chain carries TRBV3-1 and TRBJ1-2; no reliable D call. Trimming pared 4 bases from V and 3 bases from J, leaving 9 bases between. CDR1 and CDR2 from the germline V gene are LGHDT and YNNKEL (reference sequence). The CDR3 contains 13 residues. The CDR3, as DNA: TGTGCCAGCAGCCCTCGAATGGACTATGGCTACACCTTC. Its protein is CASSPRMDYGYTF. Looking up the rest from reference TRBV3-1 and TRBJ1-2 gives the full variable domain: DTAVSQTPKYLVTQMGNDKSIKCEQNLGHDTMYWYKQDSKKFLKIMFSYNNKELIINETVPNRFSPKSPDKAHLNLHINSLELGDSAVYFCASSPRMDYGYTFGSGTRLTVV.

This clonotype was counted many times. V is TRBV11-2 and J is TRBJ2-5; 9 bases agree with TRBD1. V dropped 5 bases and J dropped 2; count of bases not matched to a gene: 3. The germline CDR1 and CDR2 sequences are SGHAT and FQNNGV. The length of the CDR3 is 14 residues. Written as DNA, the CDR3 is TGTGCCAGCAGCCCCGACAGGGGGCAAGAGACCCAGTACTTC. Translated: CASSPDRGQETQYF.

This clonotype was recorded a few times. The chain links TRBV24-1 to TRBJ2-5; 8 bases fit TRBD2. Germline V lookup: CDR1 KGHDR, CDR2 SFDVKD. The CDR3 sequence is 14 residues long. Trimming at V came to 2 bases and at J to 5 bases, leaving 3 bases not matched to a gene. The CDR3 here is CATSDWTSLETQYF. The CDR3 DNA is TGTGCCACCAGTGATTGGACTAGCCTGGAGACCCAGTACTTC.

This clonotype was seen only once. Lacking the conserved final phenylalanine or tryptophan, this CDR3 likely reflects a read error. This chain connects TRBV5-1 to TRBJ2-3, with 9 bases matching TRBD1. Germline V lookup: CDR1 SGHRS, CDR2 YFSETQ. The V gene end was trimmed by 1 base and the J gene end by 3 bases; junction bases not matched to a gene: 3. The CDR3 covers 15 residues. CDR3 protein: CASSLPGQGTDTQYS. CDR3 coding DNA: TGCGCCAGCAGCTTGCCGGGACAGGGAACAGATACGCAGTATTCT.

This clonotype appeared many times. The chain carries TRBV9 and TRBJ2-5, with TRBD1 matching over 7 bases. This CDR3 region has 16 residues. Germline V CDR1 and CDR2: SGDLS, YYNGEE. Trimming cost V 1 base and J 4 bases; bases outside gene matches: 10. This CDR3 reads CASSVRSGRGSETQYF. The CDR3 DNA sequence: TGTGCCAGCAGCGTAAGGTCGGGCAGGGGGTCAGAGACCCAGTACTTC.

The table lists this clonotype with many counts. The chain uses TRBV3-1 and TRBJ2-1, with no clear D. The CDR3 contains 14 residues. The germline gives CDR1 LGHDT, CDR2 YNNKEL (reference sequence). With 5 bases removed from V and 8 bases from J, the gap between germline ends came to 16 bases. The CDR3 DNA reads TGTGCCAGCAGCTATCTAACTGCTGGGTATGAGCAGTTCTTC. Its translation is CASSYLTAGYEQFF.

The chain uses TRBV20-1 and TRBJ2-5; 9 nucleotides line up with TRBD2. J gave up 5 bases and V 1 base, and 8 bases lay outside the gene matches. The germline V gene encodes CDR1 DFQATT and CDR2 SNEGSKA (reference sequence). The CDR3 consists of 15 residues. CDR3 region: CSARGGGTSFETQYF. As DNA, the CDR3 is TGCAGTGCTAGAGGCGGCGGGACTAGCTTCGAGACCCAGTACTTC.

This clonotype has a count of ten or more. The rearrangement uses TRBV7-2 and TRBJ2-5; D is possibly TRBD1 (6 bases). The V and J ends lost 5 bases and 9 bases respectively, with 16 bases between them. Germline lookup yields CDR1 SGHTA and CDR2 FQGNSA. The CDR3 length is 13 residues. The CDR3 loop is CASSLVGARAQYF. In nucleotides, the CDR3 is TGTGCCAGCAGCCTGGTGGGGGCCCGGGCCCAGTACTTC.

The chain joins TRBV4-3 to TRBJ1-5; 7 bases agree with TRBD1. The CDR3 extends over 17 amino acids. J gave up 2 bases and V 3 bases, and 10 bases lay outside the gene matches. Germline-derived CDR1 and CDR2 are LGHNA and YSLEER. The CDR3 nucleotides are TGCGCCAGCAGCCAGTCTGTTACAGGGGCCCGCAATCAGCCCCAGCATTTT. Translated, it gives CASSQSVTGARNQPQHF.

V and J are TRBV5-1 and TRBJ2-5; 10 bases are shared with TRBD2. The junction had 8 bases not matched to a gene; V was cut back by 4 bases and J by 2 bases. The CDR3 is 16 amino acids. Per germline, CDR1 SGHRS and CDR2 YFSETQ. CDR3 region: CASSPQIAGGQETQYF. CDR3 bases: TGCGCCAGCAGCCCCCAGATAGCGGGGGGACAAGAGACCCAGTACTTC. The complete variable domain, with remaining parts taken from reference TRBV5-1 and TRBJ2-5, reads KAGVTQTPRYLIKTRGQQVTLSCSPISGHRSVSWYQQTPGQGLQFLFEYFSETQRNKGNFPGRFSGRQFSNSRSEMNVSTLELGDSALYLCASSPQIAGGQETQYFGPGTRLLVL.

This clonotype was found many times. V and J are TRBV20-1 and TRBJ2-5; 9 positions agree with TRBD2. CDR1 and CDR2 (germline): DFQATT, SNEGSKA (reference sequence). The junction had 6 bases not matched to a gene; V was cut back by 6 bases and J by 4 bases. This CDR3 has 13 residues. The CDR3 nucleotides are TGCAGTGCACTCCCGGGACTAGCAGAGACCCAGTACTTC. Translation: CSALPGLAETQYF.

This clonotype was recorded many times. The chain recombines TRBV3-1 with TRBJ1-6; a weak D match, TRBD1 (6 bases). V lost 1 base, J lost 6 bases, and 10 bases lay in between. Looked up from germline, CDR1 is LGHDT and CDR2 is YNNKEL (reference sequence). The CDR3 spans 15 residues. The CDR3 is CASSQGGPVNSPLHF. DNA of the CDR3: TGTGCCAGCAGCCAAGGGGGGCCAGTTAATTCACCCCTCCACTTT.

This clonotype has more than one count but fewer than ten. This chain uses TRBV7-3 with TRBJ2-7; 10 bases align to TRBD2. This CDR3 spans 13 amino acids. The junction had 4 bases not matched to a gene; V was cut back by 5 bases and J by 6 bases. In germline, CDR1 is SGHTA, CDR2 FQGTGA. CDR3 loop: CASSRTSGGEQYF. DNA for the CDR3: TGTGCCAGCAGCCGGACTAGCGGAGGCGAGCAGTACTTC. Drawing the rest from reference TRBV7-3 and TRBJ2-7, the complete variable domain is GAGVSQTPSNKVTEKGKYVELRCDPISGHTALYWYRQSLGQGPEFLIYFQGTGAADDSGLPNDRFFAVRPEGSVSTLKIQRTERGDSAVYLCASSRTSGGEQYFGPGTRLTVT.

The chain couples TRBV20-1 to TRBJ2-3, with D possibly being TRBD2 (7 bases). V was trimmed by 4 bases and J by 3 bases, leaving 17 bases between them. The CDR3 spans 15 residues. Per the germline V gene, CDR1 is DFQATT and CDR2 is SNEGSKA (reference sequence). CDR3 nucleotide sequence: TGCAGTGCTAAGGATAGTCGGGGGGCAACAGATACGCAGTATTTT. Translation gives CSAKDSRGATDTQYF.

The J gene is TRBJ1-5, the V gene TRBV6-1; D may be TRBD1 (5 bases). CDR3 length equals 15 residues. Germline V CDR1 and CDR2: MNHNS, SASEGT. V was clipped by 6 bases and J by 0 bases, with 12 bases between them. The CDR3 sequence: CASRPAGFSNQPQHF. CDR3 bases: TGTGCCAGCAGGCCAGCAGGGTTTAGCAATCAGCCCCAGCATTTT.

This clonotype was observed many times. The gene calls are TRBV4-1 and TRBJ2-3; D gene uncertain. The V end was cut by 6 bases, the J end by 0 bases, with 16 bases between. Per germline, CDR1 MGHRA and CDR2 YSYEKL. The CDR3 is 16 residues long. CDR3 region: CASRRLGSGSTDTQYF. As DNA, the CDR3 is TGCGCCAGCAGGCGGTTGGGGTCGGGCAGCACAGATACGCAGTATTTT.

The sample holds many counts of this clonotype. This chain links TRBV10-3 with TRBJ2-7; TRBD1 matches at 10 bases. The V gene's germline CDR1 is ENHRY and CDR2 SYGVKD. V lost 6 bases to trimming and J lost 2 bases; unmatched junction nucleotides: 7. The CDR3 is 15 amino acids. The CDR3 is CAIRDPGQGTYEQYV. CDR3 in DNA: TGTGCCATCAGGGACCCGGGACAGGGGACCTACGAGCAGTACGTC.

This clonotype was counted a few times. Here the CDR3 DNA reads TGCAGTGCTAGAATTGACTACAATGAGCAGTTCTTC. It is translated as CSARIDYNEQFF. The V call is TRBV20-1, the J call TRBJ2-1, with D hard to call. With 2 bases removed from V and 3 bases from J, the gap between germline ends came to 5 bases. The CDR3 has 12 residues. CDR1 is DFQATT and CDR2 is SNEGSKA in the germline V gene (reference sequence).

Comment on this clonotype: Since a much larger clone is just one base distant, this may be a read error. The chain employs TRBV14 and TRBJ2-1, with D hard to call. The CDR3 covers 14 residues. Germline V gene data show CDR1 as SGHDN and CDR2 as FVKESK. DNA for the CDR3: TGTGCCAACAGCAAAAGGCGCACCTACAATGAGCAGTTCTTC. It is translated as CANSKRRTYNEQFF.

As DNA, the CDR3 is TGCGCCAGCAGCCTAGGGACAGGGACAGGAGATACGCAGTATTTT. It specifies CASSLGTGTGDTQYF. The rearrangement uses TRBV4-3 and TRBJ2-3; the match to TRBD1 covers 9 bases. In germline, CDR1 is LGHNA, CDR2 YSLEER. Trimming removed 4 bases from V and 5 bases from J; junction bases left unmatched: 7. This CDR3 contains 15 residues.

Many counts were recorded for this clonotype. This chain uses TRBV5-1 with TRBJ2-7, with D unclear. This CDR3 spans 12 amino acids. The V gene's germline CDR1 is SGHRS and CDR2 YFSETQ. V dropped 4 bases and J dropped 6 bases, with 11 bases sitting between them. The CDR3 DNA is TGCGCCAGCAGCCAGGAATCCGGCGAGCAGTACTTC. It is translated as CASSQESGEQYF.